The next 31 T cell receptor beta chains were all read from a single sample in a study of T-cell reconstitution after alpha-beta-depleted transplantation in children (dated by TCRdb to about 2016). The library was produced with PCR. For sequencing, an Illumina HiSeq 2500 was employed. TCR libraries were prepared with molecular barcoding, using unique molecular identifiers to normalize TCRbeta repertoire quantification. Through fastp at Q25 and MiXCR, TCRdb rebuilt clones from the public reads, retaining in-frame beta chains. Each entry is one CDR3 protein sequence, shown with its most common DNA and genes. Present in this sample are some 200,000 distinct CDR3 sequences, roughly 9.1% of which were seen just once. The ten most abundant clones make up about a third of the sample. What the treatment or condition label conveys for this sample: allogeneic hematopoietic cell transplantation with graft depleted of TCRalphabeta T cells and CD19 B cells.

Sample: PBMCs, mostly from graft donor cells, taken 360 days after TCRalphabeta/CD19-depleted stem cell transplant. The origin of the receptors is a male patient aged 2 to 9 who had a stem cell transplant for acute myeloid leukemia, so the T cells may come from the graft donor.

V is TRBV18 and J is TRBJ2-5, with 8 nucleotides matching TRBD1. The CDR3 consists of 15 residues. Trimming at V came to 3 bases and at J to 5 bases, leaving 8 bases not matched to a gene. Germline loops: CDR1 KGHSH, CDR2 LQKENI. CDR3 coding DNA: TGTGCCAGCTCACCGGACCAGGGGGCGCGGGAGACCCAGTACTTC. Translation: CASSPDQGARETQYF.

This clonotype was counted many times. The J gene is TRBJ2-7, the V gene TRBV27; 8 nucleotides agree with TRBD1. The CDR3 contains 12 residues. V shed 5 bases, J shed 8 bases, and the junction held 5 bases outside the gene matches. Germline V CDR1 and CDR2: MNHEY, SMNVEV (reference sequence). Here the CDR3 reads CASSTTGGKQYV. DNA of the CDR3: TGTGCCAGCAGTACCACAGGGGGTAAGCAGTACGTC.

This clonotype was detected ten times or more. The rearrangement joins TRBV5-5 to TRBJ1-1; no definite D call. The CDR3 sequence is 11 residues long. The V end lost 2 bases, the J end lost 6 bases, and 5 bases lay between the germline ends. CDR1 and CDR2 from the germline V gene are SGHKS and YYEKEE (reference sequence). The chain's CDR3 is CASSLGAEAFF. CDR3 in DNA: TGTGCCAGCAGCTTAGGCGCTGAAGCTTTCTTT.

This clonotype was seen ten or more times. The CDR3 spells CSVVGATGELFF. The CDR3 nucleotides are TGCAGCGTTGTAGGGGCCACCGGGGAGCTGTTTTTT. This chain uses TRBV29-1 with TRBJ2-2; possibly TRBD1 for D (5 bases). CDR1 and CDR2 from the germline V gene are SQVTM and ANQGSEA. There are 12 residues in the CDR3. V was pared by 4 bases and J by 4 bases, with 7 bases between.

This clonotype has a count of ten or more. V usage is TRBV7-2 and J usage is TRBJ2-1; 7 positions agree with TRBD1. CDR1 SGHTA and CDR2 FQGNSA come from the germline V gene. J lost 4 bases, V lost 5 bases, and 8 bases had no gene match. The CDR3 is 15 residues long. The chain's CDR3 is CASSPTGNLYNEQFF. The CDR3 coding sequence is TGTGCCAGCAGCCCGACAGGGAACTTATACAATGAGCAGTTCTTC. The complete variable domain, with remaining parts taken from reference TRBV7-2 and TRBJ2-1, reads GAGVSQSPSNKVTEKGKDVELRCDPISGHTALYWYRQSLGQGLEFLIYFQGNSAPDKSGLPSDRFSAERTGGSVSTLTIQRTQQEDSAVYLCASSPTGNLYNEQFFGPGTRLTVL.

The chain has TRBV2 and TRBJ1-3; TRBD1 matches at 8 bases. J gave up 3 bases and V 2 bases, and 3 bases lay outside the gene matches. Germline lookup yields CDR1 SNHLY and CDR2 FYNNEI. The CDR3 has 15 residues. CDR3 amino acids: CASSEQGANGNTIYF. The CDR3 DNA sequence: TGTGCCAGCAGTGAACAGGGGGCGAATGGAAACACCATATATTTT.

Ten or more counts support this clonotype. The rearrangement joins TRBV12-3 or TRBV12-4 to TRBJ2-2; no definite D call. The CDR3 covers 16 residues. The germline V and J ends were trimmed by 3 bases and 2 bases, with 13 bases remaining between them. The CDR3 reads CASSFGRSLNTGELFF. The CDR3, as DNA: TGTGCCAGCAGTTTTGGACGGAGCCTAAACACCGGGGAGCTGTTTTTT.

This clonotype has at least ten counts. The CDR3 DNA follows: TGCGCCAGCAGCCCCCGACAGCGGAACACTGAAGCTTTCTTT. It yields the protein CASSPRQRNTEAFF. V and J are TRBV5-1 and TRBJ1-1, with D perhaps TRBD1 (5 bases). V gave up 4 bases and J gave up 1 base, with 11 bases separating them. Germline CDR1 SGHRS, CDR2 YFSETQ. There are 14 residues in the CDR3.

This clonotype was seen a few times. The V gene is TRBV10-3, the J gene TRBJ2-3; 8 nucleotides line up with TRBD1. V shed 3 bases, J shed 0 bases, and the junction held 2 bases outside the gene matches. Germline loops: CDR1 ENHRY, CDR2 SYGVKD. The CDR3 is 15 amino acids. DNA for the CDR3: TGTGCCATCAGTGAACAGGGGGTGAGCACAGATACGCAGTATTTT. This encodes CAISEQGVSTDTQYF.

This clonotype has at least ten counts. This chain links TRBV20-1 with TRBJ1-6, with TRBD1 as a possible D gene (5 bases). Germline-derived CDR1 and CDR2 are DFQATT and SNEGSKA (reference sequence). Trimming took off 5 bases at V and 13 bases at J, with 18 bases between the two ends. CDR3 length: 13 residues. Here the CDR3 DNA reads TGCAGTGCTCCTCGCTCCGGGGCACAGCCCCTCCACTTT. Residues: CSAPRSGAQPLHF.

In its sample, this clonotype was seen many times. The chain uses TRBV11-2 and TRBJ2-1; 9 nucleotides align to TRBD2. Germline trimming cut 5 bases from V and 7 bases from J; bases unmatched to any gene: 6. Germline V gene lookup returns CDR1 SGHAT and CDR2 FQNNGV. CDR3 length equals 14 residues. This chain's CDR3 is CASSRLAEENEQFF. The CDR3 DNA is TGTGCCAGCAGCAGACTAGCGGAAGAAAATGAGCAGTTCTTC.

A few counts support this clonotype. V and J are TRBV6-4 and TRBJ2-7; D gene unclear. Germline CDR1 reads MRHNA; CDR2 reads SNTAGT. V was clipped by 2 bases and J by 0 bases, with 11 bases between them. This CDR3 comprises 15 residues. The CDR3 is CASSDRARYSYEQYV. The CDR3 nucleotides are TGTGCCAGCAGTGACAGGGCCCGATACTCCTACGAGCAGTACGTC.

This chain uses TRBV7-9 with TRBJ2-1; D is possibly TRBD2 (5 bases). The CDR3 covers 14 residues. Germline lookup yields CDR1 SEHNR and CDR2 FQNEAQ (reference sequence). V lost 7 bases, J lost 8 bases, and 18 bases lay in between. The CDR3 sequence is CASTAISVDHEQFF. CDR3 DNA sequence: TGTGCCAGCACCGCTATTAGCGTGGATCATGAGCAGTTCTTC.

This clonotype was counted ten times or more. The CDR3 sequence: CASRKTKAYATSGGIYEQYF. The CDR3, as DNA: TGTGCCAGCAGGAAAACCAAAGCTTACGCGACTAGCGGGGGGATCTACGAGCAGTACTTC. This chain uses TRBV7-8 with TRBJ2-7, with 13 bases identical to TRBD2. CDR1 and CDR2 (germline): SGHVS, FQNEAQ. CDR3 length equals 20 residues. The junction had 20 bases not matched to a gene; V was cut back by 6 bases and J by 3 bases.

The rearrangement joins TRBV6-5 to TRBJ2-1, with 8 positions matching TRBD2. This CDR3 is built from 18 residues. Germline trimming cut 2 bases from V and 7 bases from J; bases unmatched to any gene: 16. Germline V CDR1 and CDR2: MNHEY, SVGAGI. The CDR3 coding sequence is TGTGCCAGCAGTTACGGCATGGCGAGCGGGAGAGTAGGAAATGAGCAGTTCTTC. Translating it yields CASSYGMASGRVGNEQFF.

This clonotype was recorded at least ten times. J is TRBJ1-2 and V is TRBV6-5; D uncertain. Per germline, CDR1 MNHEY and CDR2 SVGAGI. This CDR3 has 13 amino acids. Trimming left V 5 bases short and J 3 bases short, with 10 bases between. The CDR3 bases are TGTGCCAGCAGTCTGGGAACGGACTATGGCTACACCTTC. Its translation is CASSLGTDYGYTF.

The sample holds a few counts of this clonotype. The V gene is TRBV10-3, the J gene TRBJ2-5; 10 positions agree with TRBD1. This CDR3 region has 14 residues. J was trimmed by 5 bases and V by 8 bases; bases with no gene match: 8. The germline CDR1 and CDR2 sequences are ENHRY and SYGVKD. The CDR3 bases are TGTGCCATCGAATCCGGGACAGGGGCCGAGACCCAGTACTTC. As protein: CAIESGTGAETQYF.

J is TRBJ2-5 and V is TRBV3-1; 7 nucleotides align to TRBD1. The CDR3 has 15 residues. J was trimmed by 2 bases and V by 1 base; bases with no gene match: 4. Germline V gene sequence: CDR1 LGHDT, CDR2 YNNKEL (reference sequence). CDR3 loop: CASSQGDREQETQYF. The CDR3 DNA follows: TGTGCCAGCAGCCAAGGGGACAGAGAGCAAGAGACCCAGTACTTC.

The chain employs TRBV15 and TRBJ1-1, with D perhaps matching TRBD1 (6 bases). Germline V gene sequence: CDR1 LNHNV, CDR2 YYDKDF (reference sequence). V was shortened by 4 bases and J by 4 bases, with 10 bases between the two germline ends. The CDR3 loop spans 13 amino acids. The CDR3 DNA sequence: TGTGCCACCAGCATAGGGGGGGCCACTGAAGCTTTCTTT. Translating gives CATSIGGATEAFF.

The chain links TRBV9 to TRBJ2-7, with 10 bases matching TRBD2. Per the germline V gene, CDR1 is SGDLS and CDR2 is YYNGEE. The CDR3 covers 15 residues. Trimming at V came to 0 bases and at J to 3 bases, leaving 3 bases not matched to a gene. This chain's CDR3 is CASSVGGTSDYEQYF. CDR3 coding DNA: TGTGCCAGCAGCGTAGGTGGGACTAGCGACTACGAGCAGTACTTC.

J is TRBJ1-1 and V is TRBV19; D possibly corresponds to TRBD1 (6 bases). The CDR3 has 14 residues. The V gene lost 2 bases and the J gene lost 2 bases, with 9 bases spanning the gap. Germline-derived CDR1 and CDR2 are LNHDA and SQIVND (reference sequence). The CDR3 loop is CASSIRTVNTEAFF. The CDR3 nucleotides are TGTGCCAGTAGTATAAGGACAGTTAACACTGAAGCTTTCTTT.

This clonotype was seen only a few times. The rearrangement links TRBV4-1 to TRBJ1-5; possible D gene TRBD1, 5 bases. Germline V gene lookup returns CDR1 MGHRA and CDR2 YSYEKL. CDR3 length: 15 residues. Trimming took 1 base from V and 6 from J, leaving 13 bases between them. The CDR3 nucleotides are TGCGCCAGCAGCCAAGCGGCCAGGGTGGTTCAGCCCCAGCATTTT. Translation: CASSQAARVVQPQHF.

Details on this clonotype: This CDR3 fails to terminate in the conserved phenylalanine or tryptophan, so it likely reflects a read error. The V and J genes are TRBV5-1 and TRBJ2-1; perhaps TRBD1 as D (5 bases). In germline, CDR1 is SGHRS, CDR2 YFSETQ. This CDR3 spans 14 amino acids. V lost 0 bases and J 5 bases, leaving 9 bases between the germline ends. The CDR3 region has the DNA TGCGCCAGCAGCTTGGGACAGACGAACAATGAGCAGTTCTGC. It encodes CASSLGQTNNEQFC.

The rearrangement joins TRBV12-3 or TRBV12-4 to TRBJ2-1; 10 bases are a match to TRBD1. The trim removed 5 bases at V and 5 bases at J, leaving 6 bases unmatched. CDR3 length: 15 residues. CDR3 in DNA: TGTGCCAGCAGTGTCGACAGGGGGCTAGACAATGAGCAGTTCTTC. Its protein product is CASSVDRGLDNEQFF.

This chain connects TRBV18 to TRBJ1-2; no definite D call. Germline loops: CDR1 KGHSH, CDR2 LQKENI. This CDR3 has 14 residues. Trimming stripped 6 bases from V and 3 bases from J, with 14 bases between. CDR3 sequence reads: CASSLEGGDYGYTF. DNA for the CDR3: TGTGCCAGCTCCCTCGAGGGCGGGGACTATGGCTACACCTTC.

This clonotype has ten or more counts. This rearrangement joins TRBV12-3 or TRBV12-4 to TRBJ2-7, with D uncertain. V was clipped by 6 bases and J by 4 bases, with 13 bases between them. The CDR3 runs to 13 residues. The CDR3 region has the DNA TGTGCCAGCAGCGTAAGCTTGGGATACGAGCAGTACGTC. Encoded protein: CASSVSLGYEQYV.

This chain connects TRBV11-1 to TRBJ2-5, with D unclear. Germline V CDR1 and CDR2: SGHAT, FQDESV (reference sequence). Trimming pared 1 base from V and 5 bases from J, leaving 17 bases between. CDR3 length equals 16 residues. The CDR3 is CASSLEGSPGRETQYF. The CDR3, as DNA: TGTGCCAGCAGCTTAGAAGGAAGCCCGGGTCGGGAGACCCAGTACTTC.

This clonotype was observed a few times. The chain uses TRBV18 and TRBJ1-2; possibly TRBD1 for D (5 bases). The V end lost 0 bases, the J end lost 7 bases, and 18 bases lay between the germline ends. Germline V gene lookup returns CDR1 KGHSH and CDR2 LQKENI. The CDR3 loop spans 16 amino acids. The DNA for the CDR3 is TGTGCCAGCTCACCACCCTCGGCAGGGTGGGGACGTGGCTACACCTTC. Protein product: CASSPPSAGWGRGYTF.

The rearrangement links TRBV7-9 to TRBJ1-6, with D possibly TRBD1 on 5 matching bases. This CDR3 region has 11 residues. From germline, CDR1 is SEHNR and CDR2 FQNEAQ (reference sequence). The V end lost 6 bases, the J end lost 15 bases, and 12 bases lay between the germline ends. In DNA, the CDR3 is TGTGCCAGCAGTTCCGGGGGGGACCTCCACTTT. This codes for CASSSGGDLHF.

This clonotype was detected only once. Since a much larger clone is just one base distant, this may be a read error. Lacking the conserved final phenylalanine or tryptophan, this CDR3 likely reflects a read error. The chain links TRBV3-1 to TRBJ2-2; D is possibly TRBD2 (6 bases). CDR1 is LGHDT, CDR2 YNNKEL, per germline (reference sequence). Trimming left V 0 bases short and J 2 bases short, with 13 bases between. The CDR3 is 17 residues long. This chain's CDR3 is CASSQDGLAPNTGELFC. CDR3 bases: TGTGCCAGCAGCCAAGATGGCCTAGCGCCTAACACCGGGGAGCTGTTTTGT.

This clonotype was counted ten times or more. The rearrangement joins TRBV7-3 to TRBJ2-5; 8 bases are shared with TRBD2. CDR1 and CDR2 (germline): SGHTA, FQGTGA. This CDR3 is built from 15 residues. V lost 3 bases and J lost 3; bases outside the gene matches: 6. The CDR3 sequence: CASSLGTRGEETQYF. The CDR3, as DNA: TGTGCCAGCAGCTTGGGGACTAGAGGTGAAGAGACCCAGTACTTC.